A selection of T cell receptor beta chains follows, all from one sample in a study of CD8 T cells in ankylosing spondylitis. TCRdb processed the 5' RACE reads anew with MiXCR; each CDR3 protein has one entry. The sample holds roughly 230,000 distinct CDR3 sequences, roughly 8.2% seen once. The sample comprised blood, either unsorted or a sorted T cell fraction (not recorded which). These receptors came from a female donor with ankylosing spondylitis or in good health (not recorded which). Both conserved end residues are part of each CDR3. D genes are given only for firm matches. Rows may omit the clone size; those that give it use once, few, many or a size class.

TRBJ1-2 TRBV12-3/TRBV12-4 TRBD1 many CASSPDRGFDYGYTF TGTGCCAGCAGCCCCGACAGGGGTTTCGACTATGGCTACACCTTC
TRBJ2-1 TRBV7-8 NA many CASSSGMAGPYNEQFF TGTGCCAGCAGCTCGGGAATGGCGGGGCCCTACAATGAGCAGTTCTTC
TRBJ2-3 TRBV25-1 NA many CASSEYGRRTDTQYF TGTGCCAGCAGTGAATACGGGAGACGCACAGATACGCAGTATTTT
TRBJ2-7 TRBV14 TRBD2 many CASSHPRGGHGEQYF TGTGCCAGCAGCCACCCCCGGGGAGGGCATGGCGAGCAGTACTTC
TRBJ1-1 TRBV6-2/TRBV6-3 NA many CASSYSAIPEAFF TGTGCCAGCAGTTACTCGGCGATCCCTGAAGCTTTCTTT
TRBJ2-3 TRBV18 NA many CASSKASSDTQYF TGTGCCAGCTCTAAGGCGAGTTCAGATACGCAGTATTTT
TRBJ2-7 TRBV5-5 TRBD2 NA CASSASGRSYEQYF TGTGCCAGCAGCGCAAGCGGGAGATCCTACGAGCAGTACTTC
TRBJ1-1 TRBV5-1 NA many CASSLDYSLEAFF TGCGCCAGCAGCTTGGATTACAGCCTTGAAGCTTTCTTT
TRBJ2-5 TRBV6-1 NA many CASGGRLGKTQYF TGTGCCAGCGGAGGACGGTTGGGGAAGACCCAGTACTTC
TRBJ2-7 TRBV6-2/TRBV6-3 TRBD1 many CASRGTGGYEQYF TGTGCCAGCAGAGGGACAGGCGGCTACGAGCAGTACTTC
TRBJ2-3 TRBV5-1 NA many CASSLESDTQYF TGCGCCAGCAGCTTGGAATCAGATACGCAGTATTTT
TRBJ1-2 TRBV18 NA many CASSPSGRVREGYTF TGTGCCAGCTCACCAAGCGGCAGGGTACGGGAAGGCTACACCTTC
TRBJ1-1 TRBV29-1 TRBD1 few CSVVGTGGLTEAFF TGCAGCGTCGTCGGTACAGGGGGCTTGACTGAAGCTTTCTTT
TRBJ1-1 TRBV29-1 NA many CSVENQGRGTEAFF TGCAGCGTAGAAAACCAGGGACGAGGGACTGAAGCTTTCTTT
TRBJ2-7 TRBV27 TRBD2 many CASSPGTSGAYEQYF TGTGCCAGCAGTCCCGGGACTAGCGGAGCCTACGAGCAGTACTTC
TRBJ2-3 TRBV29-1 NA many CSVEETYVTDTQYF TGCAGCGTTGAAGAGACATACGTAACAGATACGCAGTATTTT
TRBJ1-1 TRBV5-6 NA few CASSSDVMNTEAFF TGTGCCAGCAGCTCGGACGTCATGAACACTGAAGCTTTCTTT
TRBJ1-1 TRBV25-1 TRBD1 many CATSQGGGWNTEAFF TGTGCCACCTCGCAGGGGGGCGGGTGGAACACTGAAGCTTTCTTT
TRBJ1-2 TRBV7-9 NA NA CAISSVITNGYTF TGTGCCATCAGCTCAGTGATCACGAATGGCTACACCTTC
TRBJ1-1 TRBV29-1 NA many CSVERVLNTEAFF TGCAGCGTTGAGCGGGTATTGAACACTGAAGCTTTCTTT
TRBJ2-2 TRBV4-3 NA many CASSQGPGAVGELFF TGCGCCAGCAGCCAAGGCCCAGGGGCGGTCGGGGAGCTGTTTTTT
TRBJ1-2 TRBV5-5 TRBD1 many CASSFSKPRQGSHGYTF TGTGCCAGCAGCTTTTCCAAGCCCAGACAGGGGAGCCATGGCTACACCTTC
TRBJ2-1 TRBV15 TRBD2 many CATSRGGALVDEQFF TGTGCCACCAGCAGGGGAGGGGCACTAGTGGATGAGCAGTTCTTC
TRBJ2-7 TRBV5-6 TRBD2 many CASSKKGLAIYEQYF TGTGCCAGCAGCAAGAAGGGACTAGCGATCTACGAGCAGTACTTC
TRBJ1-4 TRBV7-2 NA many CASSLRRWPNEKLFF TGTGCCAGCAGCCTCCGGCGATGGCCTAATGAAAAACTGTTTTTT
TRBJ2-1 TRBV6-1 NA many CASSEAKQDGFNEQFF TGTGCCAGCAGTGAAGCAAAACAGGACGGTTTCAATGAGCAGTTCTTC
TRBJ2-3 TRBV20-1 NA many CSASTGAQNTDTQYF TGCAGTGCTAGTACGGGGGCGCAGAACACAGATACGCAGTATTTT
TRBJ1-5 TRBV29-1 TRBD1 many CSAQGGEGQPQHF TGCAGCGCCCAGGGGGGGGAAGGACAGCCCCAGCATTTT
TRBJ2-7 TRBV4-3 NA many CASSQERSETYEQYF TGCGCCAGCAGCCAAGAACGGTCAGAAACCTACGAGCAGTACTTC
TRBJ2-1 TRBV7-9 TRBD2 NA CATRTSGAYNEQFF TGTGCCACCAGGACTAGCGGGGCCTACAATGAGCAGTTCTTC
TRBJ2-1 TRBV3-1 NA many CASREGGVNSYNEQFF TGTGCCAGCAGAGAAGGAGGCGTGAACTCCTACAATGAGCAGTTCTTC
TRBJ1-5 TRBV7-8 NA many CASSQGYSNQPQHF TGTGCCAGCAGCCAGGGATATAGCAATCAGCCCCAGCATTTT
TRBJ2-1 TRBV7-8 TRBD2 few CASSLATSEGNEQFF TGTGCCAGCAGCTTGGCGACTAGCGAGGGCAATGAGCAGTTCTTC
TRBJ2-5 TRBV7-2 NA many CASSLGRQQETQYF TGTGCCAGCAGCTTAGGAAGGCAACAAGAGACCCAGTACTTC
TRBJ2-3 TRBV7-9 NA NA CASSLDEGTLSTDTQYF TGTGCCAGCAGCTTAGATGAAGGGACTCTCAGCACAGATACGCAGTATTTT
TRBJ2-2 TRBV24-1 NA many CATSEAGRSNTGELFF TGTGCCACCAGTGAGGCAGGGCGATCGAACACCGGGGAGCTGTTTTTT
TRBJ2-3 TRBV6-1 NA many CASRRGPTDTQYF TGTGCCAGCAGACGCGGACCCACAGATACGCAGTATTTT
TRBJ2-5 TRBV6-2/TRBV6-3 NA many CASSPQETQYF TGTGCCAGCAGTCCCCAAGAGACCCAGTACTTC
TRBJ1-1 TRBV5-1 TRBD1 few CASSLDRGLPEAFF TGCGCCAGCAGCTTGGATAGGGGGCTCCCTGAAGCTTTCTTT
TRBJ1-1 TRBV27 TRBD1 many CASSLRDRARKAFF TGTGCCAGCAGTTTAAGGGACAGGGCCAGGAAGGCTTTCTTT